This T cell receptor beta chain was captured in a study of CD8 T cells in Susac syndrome. Unmatched junction bases numbered 12, after V lost 3 bases and J lost 0 bases. The CDR3 is 18 amino acids. Germline V CDR1 and CDR2: KGHSH, LQKENI. Random hexamers were used to reverse transcribe roughly 0.45 to 1 ug of RNA. From the immunoSEQ multiplex PCR reads, TCRdb called clonotypes with MiXCR, one entry per CDR3 protein. The repertoire holds roughly 200,000 distinct CDR3 sequences, with about 91% as singletons. J is TRBJ1-1 and V is TRBV18, with 8 bases fitting TRBD1. Sequenced: CD4+ T cells from PBMCs. The receptor was isolated from a human donor with Susac syndrome. The CDR3 region is CASSPSSGTGELNTEAFF. CDR3 bases: TGTGCCAGCTCACCTTCCTCCGGGACAGGCGAATTGAACACTGAAGCTTTCTTT.